This T cell receptor (beta chain) was documented in a study of cytomegalovirus exposure and HLA in healthy donors. Turning to the study itself: Falling in the Caucasian-associated ancestry cluster were 65% to 90% of 300 to 500 genotyped donors.

The PCR used 60 Vbeta and 13 Jbeta primers. Using immunoSEQ multiplex PCR, the repertoire was profiled, and TCRdb retains in-frame clones only, with some absent. Among 110,000 to 150,000 clones, around 70% were seen once, and the ten largest hold about 2.2%. Study conclusions and caveats: What a later analysis showed was that several of the most significant clusters appeared linked to common viral pathogens. Later on, a genetic analysis was performed. It linked a missense variant in DCLRE1C with V- and J-gene trimming of TCR beta. In an earlier analysis, most TCR beta V segments were productive about 90% or about 30% of the time.

J was trimmed by 4 bases and V by 4 bases; bases with no gene match: 2. This CDR3 is built from 13 residues. Germline V gene data show CDR1 as SGHNT and CDR2 as YYREEE (reference sequence). Turning to this clone: What it binds is unknown.

The receptor was derived from a woman in her sixties in good health and CMV-seropositive. Sample: PBMCs. V and J are TRBV5-4 and TRBJ2-1, with 7 nucleotides matching TRBD2. In DNA form, the CDR3 reads TGTGCCAGCAGCGGGAGGGCGTACAATGAGCAGTTCTTC. Its protein is CASSGRAYNEQFF.